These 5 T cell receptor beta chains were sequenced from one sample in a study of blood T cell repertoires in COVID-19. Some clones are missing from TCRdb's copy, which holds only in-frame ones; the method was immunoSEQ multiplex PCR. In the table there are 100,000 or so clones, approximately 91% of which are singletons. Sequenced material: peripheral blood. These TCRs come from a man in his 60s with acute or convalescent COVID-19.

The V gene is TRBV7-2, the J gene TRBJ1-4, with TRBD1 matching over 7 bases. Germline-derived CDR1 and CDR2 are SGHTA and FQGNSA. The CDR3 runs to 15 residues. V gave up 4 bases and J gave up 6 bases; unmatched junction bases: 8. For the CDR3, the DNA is TGTGCCAGCAGCTCCAACTCGGACAGGCATGAAAAACTGTTTTTT. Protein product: CASSSNSDRHEKLFF.

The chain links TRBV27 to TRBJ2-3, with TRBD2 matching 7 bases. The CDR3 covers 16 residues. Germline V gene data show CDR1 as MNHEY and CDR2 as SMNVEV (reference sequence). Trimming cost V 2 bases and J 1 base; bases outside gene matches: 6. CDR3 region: CASSLSSRGGTDTQYF. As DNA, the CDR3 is TGTGCCAGCAGTTTAAGTAGCCGGGGGGGCACAGATACGCAGTATTTT.

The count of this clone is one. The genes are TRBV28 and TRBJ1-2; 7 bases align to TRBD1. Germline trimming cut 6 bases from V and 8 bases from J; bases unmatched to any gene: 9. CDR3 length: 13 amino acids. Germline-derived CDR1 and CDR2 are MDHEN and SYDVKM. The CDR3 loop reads CASSGDRAGGYTF. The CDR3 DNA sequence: TGTGCCAGCAGCGGCGACAGGGCGGGGGGCTACACCTTC.

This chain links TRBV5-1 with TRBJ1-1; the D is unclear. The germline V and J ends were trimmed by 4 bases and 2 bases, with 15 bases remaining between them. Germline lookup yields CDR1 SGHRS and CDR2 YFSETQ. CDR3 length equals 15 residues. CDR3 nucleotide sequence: TGCGCCAGCAGCGCCTCAGAAATTCCTAACACTGAAGCTTTCTTT. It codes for CASSASEIPNTEAFF.

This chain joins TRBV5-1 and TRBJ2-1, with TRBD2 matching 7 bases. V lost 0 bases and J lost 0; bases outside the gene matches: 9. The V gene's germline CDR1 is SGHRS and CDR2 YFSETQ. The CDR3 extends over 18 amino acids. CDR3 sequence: CASSLVPGGGSSYNEQFF. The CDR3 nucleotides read TGCGCCAGCAGCTTGGTACCGGGTGGCGGGAGCTCCTACAATGAGCAGTTCTTC.